The rows below give T cell receptor beta chains drawn from one sample of a study of blood T cells in healthy people across ages. TCRdb independently ran MiXCR on the 5' RACE reads; one entry per CDR3 protein. Among over 600,000 distinct CDR3 sequences listed, roughly 56% were seen once. The sequencing sample was made of blood. These receptor sequences come from a man aged 35 to 55 in good health. Each CDR3 is given with its conserved first and last residue. The D gene is left open where the match is weak. For some rows the clone size is stated as once, few or many, or as a class when expanded; others skip it.

j_call clone_size d_call v_call cdr3_aa cdr3_nt
TRBJ1-5 . . TRBV7-2 CASKQDNRQGQPQHF TGTGCCAGCAAGCAAGATAACAGACAAGGCCAGCCCCAGCATTTT
TRBJ2-1 few TRBD2 TRBV20-1 CSAGLAGGIYNEQFF TGCAGTGCTGGACTAGCGGGAGGCATCTACAATGAGCAGTTCTTC
TRBJ2-6 . . TRBV6-2/TRBV6-3 CASDLGVAGANVLTF TGTGCCAGCGACCTAGGGGTGGCTGGGGCCAACGTCCTGACTTTC
TRBJ2-5 . . TRBV5-1 CASSLDPQGNQETQYF TGCGCCAGCAGCTTGGACCCTCAAGGAAACCAAGAGACCCAGTACTTC
TRBJ2-7 . . TRBV14 CASSQQYEQYF TGTGCCAGCAGCCAGCAATACGAGCAGTACTTC
TRBJ2-7 . TRBD1 TRBV25-1 CASSPQGARGEQYF TGTGCCAGCAGTCCACAGGGGGCGCGTGGCGAGCAGTACTTC
TRBJ2-1 . TRBD1 TRBV5-4 CASSWGTGGGEQFF TGTGCCAGCAGCTGGGGGACAGGAGGTGGTGAGCAGTTCTTC
TRBJ1-2 few . TRBV11-2 CASSLDLTAYGYTF TGTGCCAGCAGCTTAGATTTGACAGCCTATGGCTACACCTTC
TRBJ2-2 . . TRBV27 CASSLIIPRHDSHGELFF TGTGCCAGCAGTTTAATCATTCCGCGCCACGATAGCCACGGGGAGCTGTTTTTT
TRBJ2-3 few TRBD1 TRBV20-1 CSAYNRDSLPGTSTDTQYF TGCAGTGCTTATAACCGGGACAGCCTTCCTGGTACTAGCACAGATACGCAGTATTTT
TRBJ2-1 . . TRBV10-3 CAIRPSGRNNEQFF TGTGCCATCAGGCCGAGCGGGCGTAACAATGAGCAGTTCTTC